These T cell receptor beta chains were read from a single sample in a study of shared clonotypes between healthy human individuals. Clones were read by immunoSEQ multiplex PCR, and TCRdb kept only the in-frame ones, dropping some. The sample contains some 2,000,000 clones, approximately 94% of which appear only once. Sample: naive CD4+ T cells sorted from blood. These receptor sequences come from a man younger than 30 in good health. The CDR3 runs from the conserved cysteine through the conserved F or W. Each record gives: J gene, V gene, D gene, clone size, CDR3 DNA, CDR3 protein. A D gene is named only where the DNA matches it firmly. Clone size, where shown, is once, few, many, or a class for clones that have expanded.

>TRBJ1-5|TRBV19|NA|NA
TGTGCCAGTAGTATAGCTAGGGTAATCAATCAGCCCCAGCATTTT
CASSIARVINQPQHF
>TRBJ2-5|TRBV19|TRBD2|NA
TGTGCCAGTAGTATTGGGACTAGCGGGATGAGGGAGACCCAGTACTTC
CASSIGTSGMRETQYF
>TRBJ2-7|TRBV2|TRBD1|NA
TGTGCCAGCAGTGTGGACAGGGGGGGCGAGCAGTACTTC
CASSVDRGGEQYF
>TRBJ2-4|TRBV6-1|TRBD1|NA
TGTGCCAGCAGTGAAAGGGGACAGGGGGCCGTCATTCAGTACTTC
CASSERGQGAVIQYF
>TRBJ1-6|TRBV19|NA|NA
TGTGCCAGTAGTATTTCAGGGACGGGCTCACCCCTCCACTTT
CASSISGTGSPLHF
>TRBJ1-6|TRBV29-1|TRBD1|NA
TGCAGCGTCACCCAGGGGGCTGGGGAGCTCCACTTT
CSVTQGAGELHF
>TRBJ2-7|TRBV7-2|NA|NA
TGTGCCAGCAGCTCCCGATGGGGCCCCCTCGGCGAGCAGTACTTC
CASSSRWGPLGEQYF
>TRBJ1-2|TRBV28|NA|NA
TGTGCCAGCAGTCGGGCCGGGACAACAGAATATGGCTACACCTTC
CASSRAGTTEYGYTF
>TRBJ2-1|TRBV18|NA|NA
TGTGCCAGCTCACCACCGGGCTTTGCCTACAATGAGCAGTTCTTC
CASSPPGFAYNEQFF
>TRBJ2-7|TRBV19|NA|NA
TGTGCCAGTAGACCTCAGGGTTCCTACGAGCAGTACTTC
CASRPQGSYEQYF
>TRBJ1-2|TRBV6-5|NA|NA
TGTGCCAGCAGCAGGGGCCTGGGATATGGCTACACCTTC
CASSRGLGYGYTF
>TRBJ2-1|TRBV4-3|NA|NA
TGCGCCAGCAGCCAAGAAAGGTCCAGCCCTGAGCAGTTCTTC
CASSQERSSPEQFF
>TRBJ2-1|TRBV7-2|TRBD2|NA
TGTGCCAGCAGCTTAGTAGCTAGCGGGGTTAATGAGCAGTTCTTC
CASSLVASGVNEQFF
>TRBJ2-7|TRBV30|NA|NA
TGTGCCTGGAGGAGGCCCTCAGGAACCTACGAGCAGTACTTC
CAWRRPSGTYEQYF
>TRBJ1-6|TRBV4-1|TRBD1|NA
TGCGCCAGCAGCCAAGACCAGGGGGCGGATTCACCCCTCCACTTT
CASSQDQGADSPLHF
>TRBJ1-6|TRBV7-9|TRBD1|NA
TGTGCCAGCAGCAGGGACAGGGGAGTACATAATTCACCCCTCCACTTT
CASSRDRGVHNSPLHF
>TRBJ1-6|TRBV28|TRBD1|NA
TGTGCCAGCAGTTCAGGACAGGGGATTTCCTATAATTCACCCCTCCACTTT
CASSSGQGISYNSPLHF
>TRBJ1-4|TRBV30|NA|NA
TGTGCCTGGAGCCCCATAAGGCTCGGGGAAGGGGAAAAACTGTTTTTT
CAWSPIRLGEGEKLFF
>TRBJ2-7|TRBV5-5|TRBD2|NA
TGTGCCAGCAAATCACTAGCGGGGGTGAACGAGCAGTACTTC
CASKSLAGVNEQYF
>TRBJ2-7|TRBV2|TRBD1|NA
TGTGCCAGCAGCCCACAGGGGGCGAAAATCTACGAGCAGTACTTC
CASSPQGAKIYEQYF
>TRBJ2-1|TRBV28|NA|NA
TGTGCCAGCAGTTTAGGGACTTCTATCCCCAATGAGCAGTTCTTC
CASSLGTSIPNEQFF
>TRBJ2-1|TRBV4-1|NA|NA
TGCGCCAGCAGCCACCCGGCAGTAGGCAATGAGCAGTTCTTC
CASSHPAVGNEQFF
>TRBJ1-4|TRBV7-2|NA|NA
TGTGCCAGCAGCTTAGTAACGGGTGAAAAACTGTTTTTT
CASSLVTGEKLFF
>TRBJ1-2|TRBV30|NA|NA
TGTGCCTGGAGTGCCTGGACAGACTATGGCTACACCTTC
CAWSAWTDYGYTF
>TRBJ2-1|TRBV4-3|NA|NA
TGCGCCAGCAGCCAAGATTTCGGACCCTACAATGAGCAGTTCTTC
CASSQDFGPYNEQFF
>TRBJ2-3|TRBV28|NA|NA
TGTGCCAGCCGCGTAGCGGACTTCACAGATACGCAGTATTTT
CASRVADFTDTQYF
>TRBJ2-1|TRBV5-1|TRBD2|once
TGCGCCAGCAGCAGGCAAGCGGGGGGCCCCTACAATGAGCAGTTCTTC
CASSRQAGGPYNEQFF
>TRBJ2-3|TRBV18|NA|NA
TGTGCCAGCTCACAGGCGGGACAGACTTCCCCTAGCACAGATACGCAGTATTTT
CASSQAGQTSPSTDTQYF
>TRBJ1-1|TRBV28|NA|NA
TGTGCCAGCAGTACACCAGGGGAGGGGAACACTGAAGCTTTCTTT
CASSTPGEGNTEAFF
>TRBJ2-7|TRBV27|NA|NA
TGTGCCAGCAGTTTATTCCCGTCGGCCGGGGAGCAGTACTTC
CASSLFPSAGEQYF
>TRBJ2-5|TRBV5-1|TRBD1|NA
TGCGCCAGCAGCCCAGGGACAGTGGGGGAGACCCAGTACTTC
CASSPGTVGETQYF
>TRBJ2-7|TRBV6-1|NA|NA
TGTGCCAGCAGCTACGAGCAGTACTTC
CASSYEQYF
>TRBJ1-1|TRBV19|NA|NA
TGTGCCAGTAGTATTCTTCCTGGGAACACTGAAGCTTTCTTT
CASSILPGNTEAFF
>TRBJ2-3|TRBV10-2|NA|NA
TGCGCCAGCTCAACAGGGGGGGCAGATACGCAGTATTTT
CASSTGGADTQYF
>TRBJ2-7|TRBV2|NA|NA
TGTGCCAGCAGTGAAGCGGGTGGGAGGGGGAACGAGCAGTACTTC
CASSEAGGRGNEQYF
>TRBJ2-7|TRBV7-2|TRBD1|NA
TGTGCCAGCAGCAGACACAGGGGTAATTACGAGCAGTACTTC
CASSRHRGNYEQYF
>TRBJ2-7|TRBV18|TRBD2|NA
TGTGCCAGCTCACCATCGGGGGGAGACGAGCAGTACTTC
CASSPSGGDEQYF
>TRBJ2-7|TRBV4-1|NA|NA
TGCGCCAGCAGCCCTTTTGCGGCGGGCAGCTCCTACGAGCAGTACTTC
CASSPFAAGSSYEQYF
>TRBJ1-1|TRBV9|NA|NA
TGTGCCAGCAGCGTAAGCGGGGGCGGGAAGAACACTGAAGCTTTCTTT
CASSVSGGGKNTEAFF
>TRBJ2-4|TRBV19|TRBD2|NA
TGTGCCAGTAGATTAGCGGGATACGCCAAAAACATTCAGTACTTC
CASRLAGYAKNIQYF
>TRBJ2-7|TRBV30|NA|NA
TGTGCCTGGAAGGTAGGTCCCGCTCCCAACGAGCAGTACTTC
CAWKVGPAPNEQYF
>TRBJ1-2|TRBV4-2|NA|NA
TGTGCCAGCAGCCAAGAAGTGACAGGAAACTATGGCTACACCTTC
CASSQEVTGNYGYTF